These 27 T cell receptor beta chains were all obtained from the same sample, sequenced in a study of T cells in Graves' hyperthyroidism and ophthalmopathy. RNA transcripts were the template for amplifying TCR beta CDR3 regions. The HTBI primer set served for first-round RT-PCR of the TCR CDR3. A single record per CDR3 protein comes from TCRdb applying MiXCR to the multiplex PCR reads. The data hold some 560,000 distinct CDR3 sequences, with 11% to 15% observed a single time. Sequences were obtained from blood. These TCRs come from a woman aged 40 to 50 with Graves' hyperthyroidism.

This clonotype was recorded many times. The V gene is TRBV20-1, the J gene TRBJ2-5, with a possible D match to TRBD1 (6 bases). The V and J ends lost 6 bases and 2 bases respectively, with 13 bases between them. Germline V lookup: CDR1 DFQATT, CDR2 SNEGSKA (reference sequence). The CDR3 has 13 residues. The CDR3 coding sequence is TGCAGTGCAAGCCTGGACAGACAAGAGACCCAGTACTTC. Its protein is CSASLDRQETQYF.

This clonotype was counted at least ten times. V is TRBV24-1 and J is TRBJ2-5, with D perhaps matching TRBD2 (6 bases). V gave up 4 bases and J gave up 2 bases, with 13 bases separating them. Germline-derived CDR1 and CDR2 are KGHDR and SFDVKD. This CDR3 is built from 15 residues. The CDR3: CATSDTGGYQETQYF. The CDR3 DNA is TGTGCCACCAGTGACACTGGAGGGTATCAAGAGACCCAGTACTTC.

This clonotype was observed many times. This chain links TRBV29-1 with TRBJ1-1; D gene uncertain. V was trimmed by 4 bases and J by 1 base, leaving 7 bases between them. Germline loops: CDR1 SQVTM, CDR2 ANQGSEA. The CDR3 is made up of 12 amino acids. CDR3 loop: CSVGARNTEAFF. In DNA, the CDR3 is TGCAGCGTTGGGGCCCGGAACACTGAAGCTTTCTTT.

The chain uses TRBV14 and TRBJ2-6, with D perhaps given as TRBD1 or TRBD2 (5 bases each). V was shortened by 1 base and J by 4 bases, with 14 bases between the two germline ends. From germline, CDR1 is SGHDN and CDR2 FVKESK. There are 17 residues in the CDR3. The CDR3 loop is CASSQVPGIAGANVLTF. CDR3 DNA: TGTGCCAGCAGCCAAGTCCCAGGGATAGCGGGGGCCAACGTCCTGACTTTC.

This clonotype was recorded many times. The rearrangement links TRBV10-3 to TRBJ2-5; 8 bases match TRBD2. CDR3 length equals 15 residues. CDR1 and CDR2 (germline): ENHRY, SYGVKD. V shed 4 bases, J shed 5 bases, and the junction held 9 bases outside the gene matches. The CDR3 loop reads CAISATAGDFETQYF. The CDR3 DNA reads TGTGCCATCAGTGCTACAGCGGGAGATTTCGAGACCCAGTACTTC.

This clonotype was seen repeatedly, ten times or more. The chain employs TRBV12-3 or TRBV12-4 and TRBJ1-4; 8 bases agree with TRBD1. This CDR3 has 16 amino acids. Germline trimming cut 2 bases from V and 8 bases from J; bases unmatched to any gene: 10. The CDR3 here is CASSLSPGQGMEKLFF. The CDR3 DNA sequence: TGTGCCAGCAGTTTATCACCCGGACAGGGTATGGAAAAACTGTTTTTT.

This clonotype was seen many times. The chain links TRBV12-3 or TRBV12-4 to TRBJ1-5; TRBD1 matches at 7 bases. This CDR3 is 18 amino acids long. The V segment lost 3 bases and the J segment 0 bases; nucleotides outside the gene matches: 11. The DNA for the CDR3 is TGTGCCAGCAGTTTTGGGGACAGCAGCAGATATAGCAATCAGCCCCAGCATTTT. Translated: CASSFGDSSRYSNQPQHF.

This clonotype was counted many times. V gene TRBV7-8 combines with J gene TRBJ2-7, with 10 bases that match TRBD2. Germline assignment: CDR1 SGHVS and CDR2 FQNEAQ. The junction had 16 bases not matched to a gene; V was cut back by 1 base and J by 1 base. This CDR3 has 20 residues. Written as DNA, the CDR3 is TGTGCCAGCAGCTTAGGAGTTTCCCTAGCGGGAGAACTGGGGTCCTACGAGCAGTACTTC. This encodes CASSLGVSLAGELGSYEQYF.

This clonotype occurred a few times. Here the CDR3 reads CASSAGGLAGGNEQFF. In nucleotides, the CDR3 is TGTGCCAGCAGCGCGGGGGGACTAGCGGGAGGTAATGAGCAGTTCTTC. The chain couples TRBV7-9 to TRBJ2-1; the match to TRBD2 covers 15 bases. Germline V gene sequence: CDR1 SEHNR, CDR2 FQNEAQ (reference sequence). Unmatched junction bases numbered 6, after V lost 5 bases and J lost 7 bases. The CDR3 is made up of 16 amino acids.

This clonotype was detected ten times or more. The chain carries TRBV2 and TRBJ2-1; 9 bases fit TRBD1. The V segment lost 6 bases and the J segment 7 bases; nucleotides outside the gene matches: 13. The CDR3 length is 16 residues. CDR1 is SNHLY and CDR2 is FYNNEI in the germline V gene. The CDR3 DNA is TGTGCCAGCAGAGTTCCACCGGGACAGGGTTTTAATGAGCAGTTCTTC. The encoded protein is CASRVPPGQGFNEQFF.

This sequence joins TRBV19 and TRBJ2-2; 8 bases align to TRBD2. Unmatched junction bases numbered 5, after V lost 5 bases and J lost 3 bases. From germline, CDR1 is LNHDA and CDR2 SQIVND (reference sequence). CDR3 length: 15 amino acids. In nucleotides, the CDR3 is TGTGCCAGTAGTCCCAGGCGGGGGGACACCGGGGAGCTGTTTTTT. Protein: CASSPRRGDTGELFF.

V and J are TRBV5-1 and TRBJ2-3; 7 bases are shared with TRBD1. V was clipped by 4 bases and J by 1 base; unmatched bases: 3. The CDR3 has 14 amino acids. Looked up from germline, CDR1 is SGHRS and CDR2 is YFSETQ. CDR3 nucleotides: TGCGCCAGCAGCATCGGACAGGGCACAGATACGCAGTATTTT. Protein sequence: CASSIGQGTDTQYF.

This clonotype was counted only a few times. The chain links TRBV15 to TRBJ2-1, with TRBD2 matching 7 bases. Germline trimming cut 0 bases from V and 5 bases from J; bases unmatched to any gene: 7. The CDR3 sequence is 16 residues long. Germline loops: CDR1 LNHNV, CDR2 YYDKDF (reference sequence). CDR3 in DNA: TGTGCCACCAGCAGAGAGGGAACTAGCGTCCACAATGAGCAGTTCTTC. It codes for CATSREGTSVHNEQFF. Full variable domain (remainder filled in from reference TRBV15 and TRBJ2-1): DAMVIQNPRYQVTQFGKPVTLSCSQTLNHNVMYWYQQKSSQAPKLLFHYYDKDFNNEADTPDNFQSRRPNTSFCFLDIRSPGLGDTAMYLCATSREGTSVHNEQFFGPGTRLTVL.

Regarding this clonotype: A much larger clone lies one base from this, so it may be a read error. Because the CDR3 is missing its conserved closing phenylalanine or tryptophan, this is likely a read error. V and J are TRBV3-1 and TRBJ1-1, with 10 bases matching TRBD1. The germline CDR1 and CDR2 sequences are LGHDT and YNNKEL (reference sequence). There are 15 residues in the CDR3. The J segment lost 8 bases and the V segment lost 4 bases, leaving 10 bases of the junction unmatched. CDR3 DNA: TGTGCCAGCAGCCGTACCCTAGGGACAGGGGACGAAGCTTTCCTT. Translated: CASSRTLGTGDEAFL.

The table lists this clonotype with many counts. The chain links TRBV28 to TRBJ2-3; 8 bases match TRBD2. Trimming took 6 bases from V and 4 from J; bases not matched to a gene: 6. This CDR3 spans 14 amino acids. Germline CDR1 and CDR2: MDHEN and SYDVKM. In DNA, the CDR3 is TGTGCCAGCAGGGTTAGCGGGAATGCAGATACGCAGTATTTT. This encodes CASRVSGNADTQYF.

This clonotype was seen a few times. V is TRBV5-1 and J is TRBJ2-5, with D tentatively TRBD1 (6 bases). The CDR3 totals 14 residues. The V gene's germline CDR1 is SGHRS and CDR2 YFSETQ. The ends were cut back, 3 bases at V and 3 bases at J, with 12 bases in the middle. The CDR3 protein is CASSSAGQKETQYF. CDR3 nucleotide sequence: TGCGCCAGCAGCTCGGCCGGACAGAAAGAGACCCAGTACTTC.

This clonotype has at least ten counts. The CDR3 region is CASSEDAYIYEQYF. CDR3 DNA sequence: TGTGCCAGCAGTGAAGACGCCTATATCTACGAGCAGTACTTC. V usage is TRBV2 and J usage is TRBJ2-7; D ambiguous. Germline lookup yields CDR1 SNHLY and CDR2 FYNNEI. The CDR3 runs to 14 residues. Trimming removed 1 base at V and 3 bases at J, with 10 bases between.

This clonotype was seen at least ten times. The chain recombines TRBV6-1 with TRBJ2-1; TRBD2 agrees at 10 bases. The CDR3 runs 19 residues. Germline V gene lookup returns CDR1 MNHNS and CDR2 SASEGT. Trimming took 6 bases from V and 6 from J; bases not matched to a gene: 20. Written as DNA, the CDR3 is TGTGCCAGCAGCCAGACAGGGCTGGGTGCTAGCGGGAGCTCCAATGAGCAGTTCTTC. Translating gives CASSQTGLGASGSSNEQFF.

This clonotype was observed at least ten times. The V call is TRBV12-3 or TRBV12-4, the J call TRBJ1-1; tentatively, D is TRBD1 (5 bases). The CDR3 contains 14 residues. The V gene lost 5 bases and the J gene lost 9 bases, with 19 bases spanning the gap. The CDR3 coding sequence is TGTGCCAGCAGTGCCTCCGGGACGGCTGGCAAAGCTTTCTTT. This encodes CASSASGTAGKAFF.

The chain uses TRBV5-1 and TRBJ2-4, with 8 bases identical to TRBD1. Germline V gene sequence: CDR1 SGHRS, CDR2 YFSETQ. Trimming at V came to 6 bases and at J to 2 bases, leaving 10 bases not matched to a gene. The length of the CDR3 is 16 residues. Written as DNA, the CDR3 is TGCGCCAGCACCCCCTCAGGGGGCAAGACCAAAAACATTCAGTACTTC. Protein product: CASTPSGGKTKNIQYF.

Ten or more counts support this clonotype. This chain links TRBV18 with TRBJ1-1; unclear D gene. Between the trimmed V and J ends, which lost 3 bases and 1 base, there was a span of 9 bases. Germline loops: CDR1 KGHSH, CDR2 LQKENI. There are 14 residues in the CDR3. The CDR3 sequence: CASSPEIRNTEAFF. The CDR3, as DNA: TGTGCCAGCTCACCTGAAATAAGGAACACTGAAGCTTTCTTT.

At least ten counts were recorded for this clonotype. J is TRBJ2-1 and V is TRBV7-2; 11 bases line up with TRBD2. This CDR3 has 15 amino acids. With V trimmed by 2 bases and J by 8 bases, 5 bases remained unmatched. The germline V gene has CDR1 SGHTA and CDR2 FQGNSA. This CDR3 reads CASSLQTSGSDEQFF. As DNA, the CDR3 is TGTGCCAGCAGCTTACAAACTAGCGGGAGTGATGAGCAGTTCTTC.

In its sample, this clonotype was seen a few times. The chain employs TRBV9 and TRBJ2-7; the D gene is possibly TRBD2 (6 bases). V shed 4 bases and J shed 5 bases, with 22 bases lying between them. The CDR3 extends over 16 amino acids. CDR1 is SGDLS and CDR2 is YYNGEE in the germline V gene. CDR3 in DNA: TGTGCCAGCAGCATGGGCACCGGCCAAACGGGGGACGAGCAGTACTTC. It codes for CASSMGTGQTGDEQYF.

This clonotype came up many times. The V and J genes are TRBV2 and TRBJ1-1, with 7 bases that match TRBD1. Germline V gene lookup returns CDR1 SNHLY and CDR2 FYNNEI. CDR3 length: 14 residues. J lost 4 bases, V lost 4 bases, and 6 bases had no gene match. The DNA of the CDR3 is TGTGCCAGCAGTGGAGAAACAGGGGCCACTGAAGCTTTCTTT. Its protein product is CASSGETGATEAFF.

In its sample, this clonotype was seen once. V usage is TRBV6-1 and J usage is TRBJ2-7; possibly TRBD1 or TRBD2 for D (5 bases each). The CDR3 has 14 residues. With 6 bases removed from V and 1 base from J, the gap between germline ends came to 13 bases. Germline V lookup: CDR1 MNHNS, CDR2 SASEGT. CDR3 sequence (DNA): TGTGCCAGCAGGAGGCAAGAGGGGTCCTACGAGCAGTACTTC. It codes for CASRRQEGSYEQYF.

This clonotype was observed many times. This rearrangement joins TRBV2 to TRBJ1-5; 8 bases map to TRBD1. The germline gives CDR1 SNHLY, CDR2 FYNNEI. V was pared by 2 bases and J by 6 bases, with 6 bases of the junction left unmatched. The CDR3 extends over 15 amino acids. This CDR3 reads CASSEQGAEGQPQHF. In DNA, the CDR3 is TGTGCCAGCAGTGAACAGGGGGCTGAGGGTCAGCCCCAGCATTTT.

This clonotype was found many times. The rearrangement links TRBV11-2 to TRBJ2-7; 7 bases agree with TRBD2. The germline V gene has CDR1 SGHAT and CDR2 FQNNGV. With 6 bases clipped from V and 5 bases from J, the junction kept 7 bases outside the gene matches. There are 13 residues in the CDR3. CDR3 residues: CASSYSGLHEQYF. The CDR3 DNA sequence: TGTGCCAGCAGTTATAGCGGGTTACACGAGCAGTACTTC. Using reference TRBV11-2 and TRBJ2-7 for the parts outside the CDR3, the full variable domain is EAGVAQSPRYKIIEKRQSVAFWCNPISGHATLYWYQQILGQGPKLLIQFQNNGVVDDSQLPKDRFSAERLKGVDSTLKIQPAKLEDSAVYLCASSYSGLHEQYFGPGTRLTVT.